This T cell receptor (beta chain) was captured in a study of shared clonotypes between healthy human individuals. Study context: Used for every donor were three CD4 naive, three CD4 memory, two CD8 naive and one CD8 memory plate. Study-level findings and limits: Sequencing depth was a factor that was expected to affect clonotype sharing among donors. In this cohort, only blood was sampled, and tissue repertoires likely differ.

Sequencing used immunoSEQ multiplex PCR; TCRdb keeps in-frame clones, though not all of them. The data show nearly 2 million clones, about 95% seen once. CD45RO negativity and positive selection for CCR7 defined naive CD8 cells, a population that excluded terminally differentiated effector memory CD45RA+ cells. The healthy adult donors were HIV-negative and reported no recent acute infections or vaccinations. As regards this clone: Its specificity is not known.

Germline CDR1 is WSHSY and CDR2 is SAAADI. V lost 6 bases and J 2 bases, leaving 11 bases between the germline ends. This CDR3 contains 13 residues. The V and J genes are TRBV10-2 and TRBJ2-7; TRBD1 might be the D (6 bases). The sequenced material came from naive CD8+ T cells sorted from blood. The TCR comes from a man aged 18 to 30 in good health. The CDR3 spells CASRVRGTYEQYF. Here the CDR3 DNA reads TGCGCCAGCAGGGTCAGGGGAACCTACGAGCAGTACTTC.